This record concerns one T cell receptor beta chain sequence. Antigen unknown. The data stem from a study of T-cell memory formation after mild COVID-19. Looking at the study overall: TCR clusters were mostly confined to one donor each. Regarding the study as a whole: Day 15 to 85 contractors were CD4/CD8 balanced; later expanders leaned CD4+.

Each CDR3 protein gets one entry after TCRdb re-called the 5' RACE reads with MiXCR. The profile shows hundreds of thousands of distinct CDR3 sequences, about a sixth of them singletons. The germline V gene has CDR1 KGHDR and CDR2 SFDVKD. V shed 4 bases, J shed 6 bases, and the junction held 5 bases outside the gene matches. CDR3 length: 13 amino acids. The rearrangement uses TRBV24-1 and TRBJ2-7; 7 bases match TRBD1. The sequencing sample was made of PBMCs or a T cell subset sorted from them (not recorded which). The TCR was taken from an adult woman who had mild COVID-19 (a few samples of this study predate the infection). Cell type and time point are not known. The CDR3 is CATSELGGGEQYF. CDR3 sequence (DNA): TGTGCCACCAGTGAACTAGGGGGCGGCGAGCAGTACTTC.